Listed here is a single TCR beta chain. Its antigen remains unidentified. The data originate from a study of blood T cells in healthy people across ages. Regarding the study as a whole: CMV status of donors was not determined, possibly confounding expanded clonotype changes. The authors considered diversity estimates from one million T cells to be underestimates. Unsorted PBMCs ruled out conclusive naive versus antigen-experienced comparison.

The second PCR ran roughly 6 to 11 cycles with a sample-barcoded 5' primer and J-beta primers. In TCRdb, the 5' RACE reads were re-called with MiXCR into one record per CDR3 protein. The data hold 1,500,000 or so distinct CDR3 sequences, with roughly 43% observed a single time. V was trimmed by 2 bases and J by 3 bases, leaving 7 bases between them. The CDR3 totals 13 residues. Germline-derived CDR1 and CDR2 are KGHSH and LQKENI. The chain is built from TRBV18 and TRBJ2-5; D may be TRBD1 (5 bases). This clonotype was obtained from a woman between 18 and 29 years old in good health. Sequenced: blood. In nucleotides, the CDR3 is TGTGCCAGCTCACCAAGACAGAAAGAGACCCAGTACTTC. Its translation is CASSPRQKETQYF.